One and the same sample provided the 7 T cell receptor beta chains below, sequenced in a study of shared clonotypes between healthy human individuals. Using immunoSEQ multiplex PCR, the repertoire was profiled, and TCRdb retains in-frame clones only, with some absent. Of hundreds of thousands of clones listed, around 77% are singletons. The sequencing input was PBMCs. These receptors originate from a woman aged 40 to 50 in good health. Some clones in this sample may be carry-over from other donors' samples.

The chain couples TRBV7-9 to TRBJ2-2; 8 positions agree with TRBD1. With 1 base clipped from V and 5 bases from J, the junction kept 3 bases outside the gene matches. In germline, CDR1 is SEHNR, CDR2 FQNEAQ (reference sequence). CDR3 size: 15 residues. CDR3 DNA sequence: TGTGCCAGCAGCTTAGGGACAGGGTCGACCGGGGAGCTGTTTTTT. Protein: CASSLGTGSTGELFF.

This sequence joins TRBV5-4 and TRBJ2-5, with D hard to call. Deletions cut 0 bases from V and 5 bases from J, with 11 bases between. From germline, CDR1 is SGHNT and CDR2 YYREEE (reference sequence). The CDR3 has 14 amino acids. In DNA form, the CDR3 reads TGTGCCAGCAGCTTGGAGGTGGGTGGCGAGACCCAGTACTTC. Encoded protein: CASSLEVGGETQYF.

V usage is TRBV10-3 and J usage is TRBJ2-4, with TRBD1 identical over 7 bases. Germline V gene lookup returns CDR1 ENHRY and CDR2 SYGVKD. The CDR3 spans 16 residues. V gave up 2 bases and J gave up 0 bases; unmatched junction bases: 4. The CDR3 is CAISEGGQLAKNIQYF. DNA for the CDR3: TGTGCCATCAGTGAGGGGGGACAGTTAGCCAAAAACATTCAGTACTTC.

The chain links TRBV30 to TRBJ2-5, with D unresolved. Per germline, CDR1 GTSNPN and CDR2 SVGIG (reference sequence). Trimming left V 3 bases short and J 7 bases short, with 18 bases between. The CDR3 loop spans 14 amino acids. CDR3 sequence reads: CAWSLDHQEGTQYF. CDR3 coding DNA: TGTGCCTGGAGCCTGGATCACCAAGAAGGGACCCAGTACTTC.

The V call is TRBV9, the J call TRBJ2-5, with D tentatively TRBD2 (5 bases). CDR1 is SGDLS and CDR2 is YYNGEE in the germline V gene. The CDR3 sequence is 13 residues long. V was clipped by 4 bases and J by 5 bases, with 12 bases between them. The CDR3 here is CASSPRTGETQYF. The CDR3 nucleotides are TGTGCCAGCAGCCCCCGGACTGGGGAGACCCAGTACTTC.

On this clone itself: It may be a read error: a sequence one base away is much more abundant. The V and J genes are TRBV4-3 and TRBJ1-1; D is undetermined. The CDR3 length is 12 residues. Looked up from germline, CDR1 is LGHNA and CDR2 is YSLEER. Trimming shortened V by 4 bases and J by 4 bases, and 7 bases separated the two germline ends. The CDR3 DNA reads TGCGCCAGCAGCCTCCCCGGCACTGAAGCTTTCTTT. Protein product: CASSLPGTEAFF.

The chain is built from TRBV11-2 and TRBJ2-5; perhaps TRBD2 as D (5 bases). V was shortened by 3 bases and J by 5 bases, with 13 bases between the two germline ends. This CDR3 region has 14 residues. Germline-derived CDR1 and CDR2 are SGHAT and FQNNGV. In DNA form, the CDR3 reads TGTGCCAGCAGCTTCATCCGGGGTGGTGAGACCCAGTACTTC. This codes for CASSFIRGGETQYF.